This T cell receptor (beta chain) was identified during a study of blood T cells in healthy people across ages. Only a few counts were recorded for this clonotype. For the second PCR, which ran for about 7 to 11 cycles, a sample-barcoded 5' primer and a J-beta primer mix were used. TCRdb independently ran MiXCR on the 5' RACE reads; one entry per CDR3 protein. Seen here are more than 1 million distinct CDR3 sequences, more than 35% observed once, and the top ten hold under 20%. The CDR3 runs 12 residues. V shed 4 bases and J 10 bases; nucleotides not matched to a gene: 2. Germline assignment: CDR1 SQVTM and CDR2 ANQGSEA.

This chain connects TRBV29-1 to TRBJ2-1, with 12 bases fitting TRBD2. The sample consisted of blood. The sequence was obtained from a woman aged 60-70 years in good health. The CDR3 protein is CSVGLAGVEQFF. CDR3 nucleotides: TGCAGCGTTGGACTAGCGGGAGTGGAGCAGTTCTTC.